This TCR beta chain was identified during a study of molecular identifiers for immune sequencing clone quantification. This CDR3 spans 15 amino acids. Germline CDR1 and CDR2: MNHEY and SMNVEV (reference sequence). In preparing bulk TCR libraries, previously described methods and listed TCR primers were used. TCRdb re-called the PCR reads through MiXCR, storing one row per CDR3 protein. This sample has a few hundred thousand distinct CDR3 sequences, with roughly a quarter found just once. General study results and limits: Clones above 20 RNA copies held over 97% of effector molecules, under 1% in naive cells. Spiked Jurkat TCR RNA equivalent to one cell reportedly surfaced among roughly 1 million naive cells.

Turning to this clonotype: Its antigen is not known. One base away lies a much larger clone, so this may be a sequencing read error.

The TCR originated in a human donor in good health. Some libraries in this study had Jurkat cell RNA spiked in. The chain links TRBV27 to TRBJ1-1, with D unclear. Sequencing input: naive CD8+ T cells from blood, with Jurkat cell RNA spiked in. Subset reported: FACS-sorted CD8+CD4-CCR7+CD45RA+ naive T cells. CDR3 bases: TGTGCCCGCAGTTTAATAAACATACTGAACACTGAAGCTTTCTTT. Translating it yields CARSLINILNTEAFF.